The 10 T cell receptor beta chains in this list originate from one sample, sequenced in a study of T cell responses to AZD1222 COVID-19 vaccine. The data were produced by immunoSEQ multiplex PCR, yet TCRdb's version contains in-frame clones alone and is incomplete. The profile covers approximately 130,000 clones, with approximately 92% appearing a single time and roughly 1% taken by the ten largest. This sample comprised peripheral blood, obtained 28 days after the second AZD1222 dose. Source of these receptors: an adult who received the AZD1222 COVID-19 vaccine.

The chain joins TRBV4-1 to TRBJ2-1; TRBD2 matches at 11 bases. With V trimmed by 4 bases and J by 4 bases, 9 bases remained unmatched. The CDR3 covers 17 residues. Germline V lookup: CDR1 MGHRA, CDR2 YSYEKL. CDR3 coding DNA: TGCGCCAGCAGCCCAGATCTAGCGGGAGGTATTTACAATGAGCAGTTCTTC. It is translated as CASSPDLAGGIYNEQFF.

V gene TRBV30 combines with J gene TRBJ2-1; D unclear. CDR3 size: 13 residues. Germline V gene sequence: CDR1 GTSNPN, CDR2 SVGIG (reference sequence). The V and J ends lost 2 bases and 6 bases respectively, with 11 bases between them. The DNA of the CDR3 is TGTGCCTGGAGTTGGCAGATACGCAATGAGCAGTTCTTC. Translation: CAWSWQIRNEQFF.

The chain has TRBV7-3 and TRBJ2-1; TRBD2 matches at 13 bases. From germline, CDR1 is SGHTA and CDR2 FQGTGA. The CDR3 contains 15 residues. V lost 3 bases to trimming and J lost 4 bases; unmatched junction nucleotides: 0. CDR3 sequence reads: CASSLTSGGYNEQFF. CDR3 bases: TGTGCCAGCAGCTTGACTAGCGGGGGGTACAATGAGCAGTTCTTC.

The chain combines TRBV2 with TRBJ2-6; the match to TRBD1 covers 7 bases. The ends lost 6 bases at V and 3 bases at J; junction bases unmatched: 8. CDR1 SNHLY and CDR2 FYNNEI come from the germline V gene. The length of the CDR3 is 16 residues. The CDR3 loop reads CASRRSQGDGANVLTF. For the CDR3, the DNA is TGTGCCAGCAGGAGGTCCCAGGGGGATGGGGCCAACGTCCTGACTTTC.

This sequence joins TRBV6-2 or TRBV6-3 and TRBJ1-5; no definite D call. The CDR3 covers 14 residues. The germline V gene has CDR1 MNHEY and CDR2 SVGEGT. The V end lost 4 bases, the J end lost 0 bases, and 7 bases lay between the germline ends. The CDR3 here is CASSWSYSNQPQHF. The DNA of the CDR3 is TGTGCCAGCAGTTGGAGTTATAGCAATCAGCCCCAGCATTTT.

The chain links TRBV2 to TRBJ1-3; possibly TRBD1 for D (6 bases). This CDR3 has 14 residues. Per the germline V gene, CDR1 is SNHLY and CDR2 is FYNNEI. Trimming stripped 6 bases from V and 4 bases from J, with 13 bases between. This CDR3 is CASRVRGSGNTIYF. The CDR3 nucleotides are TGTGCCAGCAGAGTCAGGGGAAGCGGAAACACCATATATTTT.

The V and J genes are TRBV20-1 and TRBJ2-7; D unresolved. From germline, CDR1 is DFQATT and CDR2 SNEGSKA (reference sequence). V lost 1 base and J lost 7, with 8 bases in between. The CDR3 has 11 amino acids. For the CDR3, the DNA is TGCAGTGCTAGAGGGCACGGGGAGCAGTACTTC. Translated: CSARGHGEQYF.

V gene TRBV29-1 combines with J gene TRBJ2-2; D perhaps matches TRBD1 (6 bases). This CDR3 comprises 14 residues. Germline lookup yields CDR1 SQVTM and CDR2 ANQGSEA. V lost 6 bases, J lost 0 bases, and 11 bases lay in between. CDR3 coding DNA: TGCAGCGTCGAGACAGGAGCGAACACCGGGGAGCTGTTTTTT. The encoded protein is CSVETGANTGELFF.

The CDR3 DNA follows: TGTGCCAGCAGTCCCCGGGGAGGGGACACTGAAGCTTTCTTT. It yields the protein CASSPRGGDTEAFF. This chain connects TRBV6-4 to TRBJ1-1, with D tentatively TRBD1 (5 bases). V was pared by 5 bases and J by 3 bases, with 13 bases between. Germline lookup yields CDR1 MRHNA and CDR2 SNTAGT. The CDR3 length is 14 residues.

V usage is TRBV5-6 and J usage is TRBJ2-5; D is possibly TRBD2 (6 bases). This CDR3 contains 13 residues. CDR1 and CDR2 (germline): SGHDT, YYEEEE. The ends were cut back, 1 base at V and 7 bases at J, with 11 bases in the middle. The CDR3 here is CASSLNLGGTQYF. DNA of the CDR3: TGTGCCAGCAGCTTGAATTTGGGGGGGACCCAGTACTTC.